Following are 26 T cell receptor beta chains from one sample sequenced in a study of blood T cell repertoires in COVID-19. TCRdb's copy holds only in-frame clones and misses some; the assay was immunoSEQ multiplex PCR. This sample has 240,000 or so clones, with around 88% found just once. Source material: peripheral blood. The receptor set was obtained from a woman in her 30s who had recovered from COVID-19.

The CDR3: CASSLDLLNTEAFF. CDR3 coding DNA: TGTGCCAGCAGTCTAGACCTATTGAACACTGAAGCTTTCTTT. The chain is built from TRBV2 and TRBJ1-1; D unclear. This CDR3 region has 14 residues. V was cut by 5 bases and J by 0 bases, with 10 bases left in between. The germline gives CDR1 SNHLY, CDR2 FYNNEI.

This clone was observed once. The V gene is TRBV19, the J gene TRBJ2-7, with D possibly being TRBD1 (6 bases). This CDR3 contains 17 residues. Per the germline V gene, CDR1 is LNHDA and CDR2 is SQIVND (reference sequence). The V end lost 2 bases, the J end lost 6 bases, and 23 bases lay between the germline ends. CDR3 amino acids: CASSINSGHSRPGEQYF. As DNA, the CDR3 is TGTGCCAGTAGTATAAATTCGGGACACTCCAGGCCCGGCGAGCAGTACTTC.

This clone was counted once. This clone may be a read error of a much larger clone one base away. The chain links TRBV2 to TRBJ1-3; D gene unclear. This CDR3 comprises 12 residues. Per the germline V gene, CDR1 is SNHLY and CDR2 is FYNNEI. V lost 2 bases and J lost 4, with 3 bases in between. In nucleotides, the CDR3 is TGTGCCAGCAGTGAACAGGGAAACACCATATATTTT. Amino acid sequence: CASSEQGNTIYF.

The chain has TRBV2 and TRBJ2-5; the match to TRBD2 covers 13 bases. The CDR3 has 19 residues. Germline lookup yields CDR1 SNHLY and CDR2 FYNNEI. The V and J ends lost 6 bases and 2 bases, in that order; junction bases with no gene match: 15. CDR3 sequence: CASRAGTSGVTPWQETQYF. CDR3 sequence (DNA): TGTGCCAGCAGAGCCGGGACTAGCGGGGTTACGCCGTGGCAAGAGACCCAGTACTTC.

The V call is TRBV19, the J call TRBJ1-2; 9 nucleotides agree with TRBD1. V was pared by 4 bases and J by 9 bases, with 9 bases of the junction left unmatched. The length of the CDR3 is 14 residues. Germline CDR1 is LNHDA and CDR2 is SQIVND (reference sequence). CDR3 DNA: TGTGCCAGTAGTAAAACCGGGACAGGGAATAGCTACACCTTC. Its translation is CASSKTGTGNSYTF.

The V gene is TRBV11-1, the J gene TRBJ2-1; 7 bases match TRBD2. This CDR3 is 15 amino acids long. Trimming removed 2 bases from V and 3 bases from J; junction bases left unmatched: 4. The germline CDR1 and CDR2 sequences are SGHAT and FQDESV (reference sequence). CDR3 sequence (DNA): TGTGCCAGCAGCTTATGGGGCGGGGGCTACAATGAGCAGTTCTTC. Translated: CASSLWGGGYNEQFF.

V usage is TRBV7-9 and J usage is TRBJ2-1; 9 bases are shared with TRBD1. Germline V gene sequence: CDR1 SEHNR, CDR2 FQNEAQ (reference sequence). CDR3 length equals 15 residues. Trimming cost V 3 bases and J 5 bases; bases outside gene matches: 5. The CDR3 DNA is TGTGCCAGCAGCTTCCGGGACAGGGTTAACAATGAGCAGTTCTTC. Its protein product is CASSFRDRVNNEQFF. Variable domain in full (rest from reference TRBV7-9 and TRBJ2-1): DTGVSQNPRHKITKRGQNVTFRCDPISEHNRLYWYRQTLGQGPEFLTYFQNEAQLEKSRLLSDRFSAERPKGSFSTLEIQRTEQGDSAMYLCASSFRDRVNNEQFFGPGTRLTVL.

This chain connects TRBV5-1 to TRBJ2-7, with a weak D call TRBD2 (6 bases). Trimming removed 1 base from V and 3 bases from J, with 14 bases in between. The V gene's germline CDR1 is SGHRS and CDR2 YFSETQ. This CDR3 has 15 residues. The CDR3 nucleotides read TGCGCCAGCAGCTTGAAAGGGGACTCCGACTACGAGCAGTACTTC. Protein: CASSLKGDSDYEQYF.

This chain joins TRBV30 and TRBJ2-5, with TRBD1 identical over 7 bases. Losses at the gene ends were 3 bases for V and 5 bases for J; bases not matched to a gene: 6. Looked up from germline, CDR1 is GTSNPN and CDR2 is SVGIG (reference sequence). There are 13 residues in the CDR3. DNA for the CDR3: TGTGCCTGGAGACAGGGGTATAAGGAGACCCAGTACTTC. Translated: CAWRQGYKETQYF.

This clone has a handful of counts. The rearrangement links TRBV19 to TRBJ2-3; TRBD2 might be the D (5 bases). Between the trimmed V and J ends, which lost 0 bases and 0 bases, there was a span of 10 bases. This CDR3 region has 16 residues. Germline CDR1 and CDR2: LNHDA and SQIVND (reference sequence). CDR3 in amino acids: CASSIEEDWSTDTQYF. CDR3 in DNA: TGTGCCAGTAGTATAGAGGAGGATTGGAGCACAGATACGCAGTATTTT.

The V call is TRBV9, the J call TRBJ2-3; 10 nucleotides align to TRBD2. This CDR3 has 17 residues. Trimming took 3 bases from V and 2 from J; bases not matched to a gene: 9. CDR1 and CDR2 (germline): SGDLS, YYNGEE. The CDR3, as DNA: TGTGCCAGCAGCGGAGGTCCTAGCGGGGGCTACACAGATACGCAGTATTTT. It yields the protein CASSGGPSGGYTDTQYF.

This clone was seen once. The rearrangement links TRBV10-3 to TRBJ1-2; D perhaps matches TRBD1 (6 bases). The ends were cut back, 6 bases at V and 1 base at J, with 15 bases in the middle. CDR1 is ENHRY and CDR2 is SYGVKD in the germline V gene. The CDR3 consists of 15 residues. The CDR3 sequence is CAIRGIPDSNYGYTF. The CDR3 DNA follows: TGTGCCATCAGGGGTATTCCGGACAGTAACTATGGCTACACCTTC.

V usage is TRBV5-1 and J usage is TRBJ2-7; D is undetermined. Germline-derived CDR1 and CDR2 are SGHRS and YFSETQ. The CDR3 is made up of 15 amino acids. Trimming removed 4 bases from V and 2 bases from J, with 16 bases in between. CDR3 loop: CASSTGQVPTYEQYF. DNA of the CDR3: TGCGCCAGCAGCACCGGTCAGGTACCTACCTACGAGCAGTACTTC. Together with reference TRBV5-1 and TRBJ2-7, the CDR3 gives the full variable domain: KAGVTQTPRYLIKTRGQQVTLSCSPISGHRSVSWYQQTPGQGLQFLFEYFSETQRNKGNFPGRFSGRQFSNSRSEMNVSTLELGDSALYLCASSTGQVPTYEQYFGPGTRLTVT.

This chain connects TRBV10-3 to TRBJ1-2; no reliable D call. Germline CDR1 and CDR2: ENHRY and SYGVKD. The CDR3 runs to 14 residues. V was pared by 6 bases and J by 6 bases, with 17 bases between. CDR3 residues: CAISRQVSSDGYTF. The CDR3 region has the DNA TGTGCCATCAGCCGGCAGGTCTCGTCGGATGGCTACACCTTC.

This chain connects TRBV7-6 to TRBJ2-3; D is possibly TRBD2 (5 bases). The V end was cut by 5 bases, the J end by 0 bases, with 18 bases between. The CDR3 loop spans 17 amino acids. Germline CDR1 is SGHVS and CDR2 is FNYEAQ. In nucleotides, the CDR3 is TGTGCCAGCAGCGCGGAGTCTAGCACCACGAGCACAGATACGCAGTATTTT. It encodes CASSAESSTTSTDTQYF. Full variable domain (rest looked up from reference TRBV7-6 and TRBJ2-3): GAGVSQSPRYKVTKRGQDVALRCDPISGHVSLYWYRQALGQGPEFLTYFNYEAQQDKSGLPNDRFSAERPEGSISTLTIQRTEQRDSAMYRCASSAESSTTSTDTQYFGPGTRLTVL.

This clone was detected only once. V is TRBV6-4 and J is TRBJ2-7, with D perhaps matching TRBD1 (5 bases). Trimming removed 5 bases at V and 3 bases at J, with 11 bases between. CDR1 is MRHNA and CDR2 is SNTAGT in the germline V gene. The CDR3 consists of 13 residues. This CDR3 is CASSPRVGYEQYF. As DNA, the CDR3 is TGTGCCAGCAGTCCCAGGGTCGGCTACGAGCAGTACTTC.

The chain is built from TRBV4-1 and TRBJ1-5; TRBD1 might be the D (5 bases). Germline CDR1 MGHRA, CDR2 YSYEKL. V was clipped by 0 bases and J by 6 bases, with 15 bases between them. CDR3 length: 16 amino acids. The CDR3 reads CASSQDGGGISQPQHF. CDR3 bases: TGCGCCAGCAGCCAAGATGGGGGGGGGATAAGTCAGCCCCAGCATTTT.

The chain employs TRBV6-6 and TRBJ2-1; 10 bases agree with TRBD1. The V and J ends lost 5 bases and 8 bases, in that order; junction bases with no gene match: 12. From germline, CDR1 is MNHNY and CDR2 SVGAGI (reference sequence). This CDR3 contains 16 residues. CDR3 DNA: TGTGCCAGCAGTCCGGACTCGGGACAGGGGTTCGATGAGCAGTTCTTC. It is translated as CASSPDSGQGFDEQFF.

This clone appeared once. The V call is TRBV6-5, the J call TRBJ2-1; 9 nucleotides align to TRBD2. This CDR3 is built from 15 residues. The V and J ends lost 0 bases and 6 bases, in that order; junction bases with no gene match: 3. Germline CDR1 and CDR2: MNHEY and SVGAGI. The CDR3 is CASSYSRGGVNEQFF. CDR3 DNA sequence: TGTGCCAGCAGTTACTCGCGGGGGGGCGTCAATGAGCAGTTCTTC.

V gene TRBV19 combines with J gene TRBJ2-2, with no clear D. With 8 bases removed from V and 4 bases from J, the gap between germline ends came to 11 bases. The CDR3 totals 13 residues. Germline CDR1 and CDR2: LNHDA and SQIVND (reference sequence). The DNA of the CDR3 is TGTGCCAGTGCTGTCACGCGCACCGGGGAGCTGTTTTTT. Translated, it gives CASAVTRTGELFF.

The rearrangement uses TRBV27 and TRBJ1-1; maybe TRBD1 (5 bases). V was trimmed by 11 bases and J by 0 bases, leaving 13 bases between them. This CDR3 contains 13 residues. Germline V CDR1 and CDR2: MNHEY, SMNVEV (reference sequence). The DNA of the CDR3 is TGTGCCTGTGCTCCCAGGGTGAACACTGAAGCTTTCTTT. Amino acid sequence: CACAPRVNTEAFF.

The J gene is TRBJ2-3, the V gene TRBV10-2, with 9 bases that match TRBD2. With 6 bases clipped from V and 6 bases from J, the junction kept 19 bases outside the gene matches. CDR3 length: 18 amino acids. Per germline, CDR1 WSHSY and CDR2 SAAADI. The CDR3 nucleotides are TGCGCCAGCAGGGGATCCGGGACTAGCCTCCTCGGGGTGGATACGCAGTATTTT. Encoded protein: CASRGSGTSLLGVDTQYF.

This clone has just a few counts. The chain uses TRBV11-2 and TRBJ2-2; the D gene is possibly TRBD1 (5 bases). Trimming cost V 5 bases and J 1 base, with 17 bases left between them. The CDR3 spans 17 residues. Germline V CDR1 and CDR2: SGHAT, FQNNGV. The CDR3 DNA is TGTGCCAGCAGCCGACGGTCGGCAGGGCAGAACACCGGGGAGCTGTTTTTT. Its protein is CASSRRSAGQNTGELFF.

This chain uses TRBV6-2 or TRBV6-3 with TRBJ2-2; D gene uncertain. CDR1 and CDR2 from the germline V gene are MNHEY and SVGEGT. Trimming removed 2 bases from V and 6 bases from J, with 7 bases in between. This CDR3 has 13 residues. The CDR3 region is CASSYVVAGELFF. CDR3 sequence (DNA): TGTGCCAGCAGTTACGTTGTAGCCGGGGAGCTGTTTTTT.

The chain links TRBV11-2 to TRBJ1-6; D not certain. Germline assignment: CDR1 SGHAT and CDR2 FQNNGV. Between the trimmed V and J ends, which lost 3 bases and 6 bases, there was a span of 9 bases. The CDR3 is made up of 14 amino acids. The CDR3 sequence: CASSFTGVNSPLHF. The CDR3, as DNA: TGTGCCAGCAGCTTTACCGGGGTTAATTCACCCCTCCACTTT.

This clone has a single count. This chain links TRBV3-1 (or the pseudogene TRBV3-2) with TRBJ2-5; D perhaps matches TRBD1 (6 bases). The germline gives CDR1 LGHDT, CDR2 YNNKEL (reference sequence). The CDR3 loop spans 21 amino acids. The V end was cut by 4 bases, the J end by 2 bases, with 32 bases between. This chain's CDR3 is CASSPRAGLSLLGQQQETQYF. The CDR3 nucleotides read TGTGCCAGCAGCCCTCGCGCCGGCTTAAGCCTTCTAGGACAGCAGCAAGAGACCCAGTACTTC.